Shown below are 18 T cell receptor beta chains from a single sample sequenced in a study of shared clonotypes between healthy human individuals. TCRdb's table, derived via immunoSEQ multiplex PCR, lists solely in-frame clones and lacks some. Here the sample spans about 110,000 clones, more than 65% being singletons. Material for sequencing was memory CD8+ T cells sorted from blood. Subset: CD45RO+ cells pooled with CCR7-negative TemRA cells. These receptors came from a woman between 25 and 40 years old in good health.

The gene calls are TRBV4-1 and TRBJ2-3; D gene ambiguous. V shed 3 bases and J shed 6 bases, with 7 bases lying between them. CDR3 length: 12 residues. Germline values: CDR1 MGHRA, CDR2 YSYEKL. CDR3 in DNA: TGCGCCAGCAGCCACCCTCTGGATACGCAGTATTTT. As protein: CASSHPLDTQYF.

V gene TRBV29-1 combines with J gene TRBJ2-1; 8 positions match TRBD2. The CDR3 is 17 amino acids. V lost 0 bases and J lost 4; bases outside the gene matches: 11. Germline CDR1 SQVTM, CDR2 ANQGSEA. The CDR3 DNA reads as TGCAGCGTTGAAGATCTCTTAAAGCGGGGGACTTACAATGAGCAGTTCTTC. Protein product: CSVEDLLKRGTYNEQFF.

The chain uses TRBV7-8 and TRBJ2-7, with 9 positions matching TRBD1. Germline V CDR1 and CDR2: SGHVS, FQNEAQ. This CDR3 is built from 14 residues. The V and J ends lost 4 bases and 6 bases, in that order; junction bases with no gene match: 7. CDR3 DNA sequence: TGTGCCAGCAGCTCCTGGACAGGGGACGGCGAGCAGTACTTC. Amino acids: CASSSWTGDGEQYF. The full variable domain, in which reference TRBV7-8 and TRBJ2-7 provide the parts outside the CDR3, is GAGVSQSPRYKVAKRGQDVALRCDPISGHVSLFWYQQALGQGPEFLTYFQNEAQLDKSGLPSDRFFAERPEGSVSTLKIQRTQQEDSAVYLCASSSWTGDGEQYFGPGTRLTVT.

This clone was observed a single time. This specimen includes other DNA sequences encoding the same CDR3. The chain recombines TRBV19 with TRBJ2-5, with D unclear. This CDR3 has 13 amino acids. Germline CDR1 and CDR2: LNHDA and SQIVND (reference sequence). The V end lost 3 bases, the J end lost 3 bases, and 8 bases lay between the germline ends. CDR3 residues: CASSIWSKETQYF. The CDR3 DNA is TGTGCCAGTAGTATTTGGAGCAAAGAGACCCAGTACTTC.

The V gene is TRBV15, the J gene TRBJ2-7; 7 bases are a match to TRBD1. J lost 5 bases, V lost 3 bases, and 4 bases had no gene match. The germline V gene has CDR1 LNHNV and CDR2 YYDKDF (reference sequence). The CDR3 has 13 residues. The DNA for the CDR3 is TGTGCCACCAGCAGTGAACAGGGGCACGAGCAGTACTTC. The encoded protein is CATSSEQGHEQYF.

This chain connects TRBV6-4 to TRBJ2-1, with TRBD2 matching over 7 bases. Germline CDR1 and CDR2: MRHNA and SNTAGT. J lost 6 bases, V lost 2 bases, and 7 bases had no gene match. The CDR3 is 15 amino acids. CDR3 bases: TGTGCCAGCAGTGACGGGGCGGGAGTATCCAATGAGCAGTTCTTC. Translation gives CASSDGAGVSNEQFF.

The J gene is TRBJ2-5, the V gene TRBV7-2; the match to TRBD2 covers 8 bases. In germline, CDR1 is SGHTA, CDR2 FQGNSA. The CDR3 runs to 17 residues. The trim removed 7 bases at V and 5 bases at J, leaving 18 bases unmatched. CDR3 loop: CASKTYQGGRYLETQYF. The DNA of the CDR3 is TGTGCCAGCAAAACTTACCAGGGCGGGAGGTACCTTGAGACCCAGTACTTC.

This chain links TRBV9 with TRBJ2-2; 7 nucleotides agree with TRBD2. Germline CDR1 SGDLS, CDR2 YYNGEE. V dropped 4 bases and J dropped 5; count of bases not matched to a gene: 2. The CDR3 has 13 residues. The CDR3 region is CASSYGGTGELFF. In nucleotides, the CDR3 is TGTGCCAGCAGCTACGGGGGGACCGGGGAGCTGTTTTTT.

This clone was seen more than once but under ten times. This chain joins TRBV5-1 and TRBJ2-5, with TRBD2 matching over 7 bases. The junction had 8 bases not matched to a gene; V was cut back by 4 bases and J by 5 bases. The CDR3 extends over 14 amino acids. Germline V gene lookup returns CDR1 SGHRS and CDR2 YFSETQ. CDR3 sequence reads: CASSERDVLETQYF. In nucleotides, the CDR3 is TGCGCCAGCAGCGAGCGGGATGTGTTGGAGACCCAGTACTTC.

The rearrangement joins TRBV27 to TRBJ2-7; the match to TRBD1 covers 8 bases. With 5 bases clipped from V and 6 bases from J, the junction kept 6 bases outside the gene matches. The germline V gene has CDR1 MNHEY and CDR2 SMNVEV (reference sequence). CDR3 length: 13 amino acids. The DNA of the CDR3 is TGTGCCAGCAGTCCGGGACAGGTCCGCGAGCAGTACTTC. Translation: CASSPGQVREQYF.

This clone was counted between two and nine times. The chain joins TRBV6-5 to TRBJ2-6; D might be TRBD2 (5 bases). The CDR3 loop spans 15 amino acids. Germline V CDR1 and CDR2: MNHEY, SVGAGI. The V gene lost 5 bases and the J gene lost 1 base, with 9 bases spanning the gap. The CDR3 nucleotides are TGTGCCAGCAGTCAAGGCGGGTCTGGGGCCAACGTCCTGACTTTC. This codes for CASSQGGSGANVLTF.

V usage is TRBV28 and J usage is TRBJ2-7; tentatively, D is TRBD1 or TRBD2 (5 bases each). The CDR3 extends over 14 amino acids. The V end was cut by 6 bases, the J end by 7 bases, with 19 bases between. The V gene's germline CDR1 is MDHEN and CDR2 SYDVKM. The CDR3 here is CASRPSDSWGEQYF. CDR3 bases: TGTGCCAGCAGGCCTTCCGACTCATGGGGGGAGCAGTACTTC.

This sequence joins TRBV11-2 and TRBJ2-7; a possible D gene is TRBD1 (6 bases). Trimming stripped 3 bases from V and 7 bases from J, with 25 bases between. The CDR3 contains 17 residues. The germline CDR1 and CDR2 sequences are SGHAT and FQNNGV. Here the CDR3 DNA reads TGTGCCAGCAGCTTCAATCCCCTCGGGACACGGTTGTGGGAGCAGTACTTC. Encoded protein: CASSFNPLGTRLWEQYF.

V gene TRBV6-5 combines with J gene TRBJ1-2; the D gene is possibly TRBD1 (5 bases). The CDR3 has 13 residues. V was shortened by 4 bases and J by 3 bases, with 9 bases between the two germline ends. Germline CDR1 MNHEY, CDR2 SVGAGI. The CDR3 spells CASSSSTDYGYTF. In DNA, the CDR3 is TGTGCCAGCAGTTCCTCGACAGACTATGGCTACACCTTC.

V is TRBV27 and J is TRBJ2-7, with 7 bases lining up with TRBD1. The CDR3 totals 14 residues. Germline V gene data show CDR1 as MNHEY and CDR2 as SMNVEV (reference sequence). The V gene end was trimmed by 3 bases and the J gene end by 2 bases; junction bases not matched to a gene: 4. As DNA, the CDR3 is TGTGCCAGCAGTTTTACAGGGGTGCCCTACGAGCAGTACTTC. Residues: CASSFTGVPYEQYF.

DNA for the CDR3: TGTGCCAGCAGCTTGTCCAGGGGGGACACTGAAGCTTTCTTT. As protein: CASSLSRGDTEAFF. The V gene is TRBV7-9, the J gene TRBJ1-1, with 7 bases matching TRBD1. The CDR3 length is 14 residues. Germline CDR1 reads SEHNR; CDR2 reads FQNEAQ (reference sequence). The V gene end was trimmed by 3 bases and the J gene end by 3 bases; junction bases not matched to a gene: 4.

The rearrangement links TRBV13 to TRBJ2-5; 7 bases fit TRBD2. The tail of the sequence fits TRBJ2-7 better, so the J call may be wrong. This CDR3 region has 16 residues. CDR1 PRHDT and CDR2 FYEKMQ come from the germline V gene (reference sequence). CDR3 sequence: CASSLARDYSTYEQYF. The DNA for the CDR3 is TGTGCCAGCAGCTTAGCCCGGGACTACTCGACCTACGAGCAGTACTTC.

This chain links TRBV29-1 with TRBJ2-3, with 8 bases aligning to TRBD2. The CDR3 contains 15 residues. Germline V gene data show CDR1 as SQVTM and CDR2 as ANQGSEA. The V and J ends lost 3 bases and 8 bases, in that order; junction bases with no gene match: 13. CDR3 sequence reads: CSVEDGWTSQGTQYF. CDR3 sequence (DNA): TGCAGCGTTGAGGATGGGTGGACTAGCCAAGGTACGCAGTATTTT.